The 9 T cell receptor beta chains in this list originate from one sample, sequenced in a study of early T cells in non-severe SARS-CoV-2 infection (dated by TCRdb to about 2021). Library construction relied on 5' RACE. Data came from a NextSeq 500. TCRdb redid the processing of the public reads, applying fastp at Q25 and MiXCR, and retained in-frame beta chains. Here each entry gathers all rows of one CDR3 protein and keeps the most common genes and DNA. This sample is represented by 70,000 to 85,000 distinct CDR3 sequences; about 12% of them were singletons. About 14% of the sample is held by the ten biggest clonotypes. Specimen: whole blood, collected at baseline. These receptors originate from an adult who was a healthcare worker with PCR-confirmed SARS-CoV-2 infection or an uninfected control (not recorded which). The donor label of this sample is uncertain.

The chain joins TRBV7-6 to TRBJ1-2, with TRBD1 matching over 10 bases. The CDR3 runs 17 residues. V was clipped by 5 bases and J by 4 bases; unmatched bases: 13. In germline, CDR1 is SGHVS, CDR2 FNYEAQ. DNA for the CDR3: TGTGCCAGCAGCCCTAAAATCGACAGGGGGCGCTCCTATGGCTACACCTTC. Translated, it gives CASSPKIDRGRSYGYTF.

This clonotype was seen only a few times. The V call is TRBV7-2, the J call TRBJ2-7; 10 bases fit TRBD1. This CDR3 has 14 amino acids. The V gene end was trimmed by 4 bases and the J gene end by 6 bases; junction bases not matched to a gene: 6. Germline CDR1 is SGHTA and CDR2 is FQGNSA. The CDR3 loop reads CASSSRQGASEQYF. For the CDR3, the DNA is TGTGCCAGCAGCTCTCGACAGGGGGCAAGCGAGCAGTACTTC.

Only a few counts were recorded for this clonotype. The chain's CDR3 is CASSLIREDTQYF. The CDR3 DNA is TGTGCCAGCAGCTTAATAAGAGAGGATACGCAGTATTTT. V is TRBV7-7 and J is TRBJ2-3; D gene uncertain. CDR3 length: 13 amino acids. From germline, CDR1 is SSHAT and CDR2 FNYEAQ (reference sequence). V lost 2 bases and J lost 6, with 9 bases in between.

On this clonotype: With a much larger clone just one base away, this may be a read error. The CDR3 loop is CANSLVAYEQYF. The CDR3 DNA follows: TGTGCCAACAGTCTCGTCGCCTACGAGCAGTACTTC. The chain couples TRBV12-3 or TRBV12-4 to TRBJ2-7; D remains ambiguous. The CDR3 is 12 residues long.

A few counts support this clonotype. For the CDR3, the DNA is TGTGCCAGCAGCATAGAGCAGAACACCGGGGAGCTGTTTTTT. Its translation: CASSIEQNTGELFF. V is TRBV6-1 and J is TRBJ2-2; D unresolved. CDR3 length: 14 amino acids. Germline assignment: CDR1 MNHNS and CDR2 SASEGT. Trimming took off 6 bases at V and 1 base at J, with 9 bases between the two ends.

CDR3 sequence reads: CASSSDPGGTEAFF. Here the CDR3 DNA reads TGTGCCAGCAGCTCAGACCCGGGGGGCACTGAAGCTTTCTTT. The rearrangement uses TRBV7-2 and TRBJ1-1; perhaps TRBD1 as D (5 bases). Trimming stripped 4 bases from V and 4 bases from J, with 13 bases between. The CDR3 is 14 residues long. CDR1 and CDR2 (germline): SGHTA, FQGNSA.

The chain joins TRBV5-6 to TRBJ1-4, with a tentative D call TRBD1 (5 bases). V lost 0 bases and J lost 5, with 11 bases in between. The CDR3 is made up of 15 amino acids. Per the germline V gene, CDR1 is SGHDT and CDR2 is YYEEEE. Written as DNA, the CDR3 is TGTGCCAGCAGCTTGGGGTCAGGGATGAATGAAAAACTGTTTTTT. Translating gives CASSLGSGMNEKLFF.

The V and J genes are TRBV29-1 and TRBJ2-7, with D maybe TRBD2 (5 bases). CDR3 length: 12 amino acids. V lost 7 bases, J lost 3 bases, and 13 bases lay in between. The germline gives CDR1 SQVTM, CDR2 ANQGSEA. CDR3 amino acids: CSATGKHYEQYF. CDR3 DNA sequence: TGCAGCGCGACGGGAAAGCACTACGAGCAGTACTTC.

Only a few counts were recorded for this clonotype. The gene calls are TRBV9 and TRBJ2-7; D remains ambiguous. Trimming stripped 4 bases from V and 3 bases from J, with 11 bases between. Germline V gene data show CDR1 as SGDLS and CDR2 as YYNGEE. The CDR3 loop spans 13 amino acids. The CDR3 DNA reads as TGTGCCAGCAGCCCTGGGCGAGGCTACGAGCAGTACTTC. Its protein product is CASSPGRGYEQYF. The full variable domain, in which reference TRBV9 and TRBJ2-7 provide the parts outside the CDR3, is DSGVTQTPKHLITATGQRVTLRCSPRSGDLSVYWYQQSLDQGLQFLIQYYNGEERAKGNILERFSAQQFPDLHSELNLSSLELGDSALYFCASSPGRGYEQYFGPGTRLTVT.